This is a list of T cell receptor beta chains from one sample in a study of cytomegalovirus exposure and HLA in healthy donors. The assay was immunoSEQ multiplex PCR, and TCRdb's table has in-frame clones only and misses some. Of 150,000 to 200,000 clones in the sample, roughly three quarters are singletons; the top ten hold about 2.5%. Sequences were obtained from PBMCs. Every receptor here comes from a woman aged 25 to 45 in good health and CMV-seropositive. The CDR3 runs from the conserved cysteine through the conserved F or W. Fields, in order: V gene, clone size, D gene, J gene, CDR3 DNA, CDR3 protein. D genes are given only for firm matches. Clone size, where shown, is once, few, many, or a class for clones that have expanded.

TRBV27,-,TRBD1,TRBJ1-6,TGTGCCAGCAGCCCGGCGACAGGGCACTATAATTCACCCCTCCACTTT,CASSPATGHYNSPLHF
TRBV13,once,-,TRBJ2-7,TGTGCCAGCAGCTTAAGCTCCGAGCAGTACTTC,CASSLSSEQYF
TRBV15,once,TRBD1,TRBJ2-7,TGTGCCACCCAAAGACAGGGAACCTACGAGCAGTACTTC,CATQRQGTYEQYF
TRBV2,-,TRBD2,TRBJ2-3,TGTGCCAGCAGGGCCACTAGCGGGGGGGCAGATACGCAGTATTTT,CASRATSGGADTQYF
TRBV7-6,few,TRBD1,TRBJ1-3,TGTGCCAGCAGCTCGAAGCCGGGACAGGCCCCAACTTCCATATATTTT,CASSSKPGQAPTSIYF
TRBV28,-,-,TRBJ1-4,TGTGCCAGCAGACAGCCTAATGAAAAACTGTTTTTT,CASRQPNEKLFF
TRBV10-2,-,TRBD2,TRBJ2-7,TGCGCCAGCAGGGAGCGGGGGGGGTCCTACGAGCAGTACTTC,CASRERGGSYEQYF
TRBV28,-,-,TRBJ1-2,TGTGCCAGCAGGTCCTCCCGAGGGTATGGCTACACCTTC,CASRSSRGYGYTF
TRBV4-3,-,TRBD2,TRBJ2-3,TGCGCCAGCAGCCGCCAGCGGGGGGGGACCACAGATACGCAGTATTTT,CASSRQRGGTTDTQYF
TRBV5-1,-,TRBD2,TRBJ2-7,TGCGCCAGCAGCTTGGGACTAGCGGGGGACCTGACTTACGAGCAGTACTTC,CASSLGLAGDLTYEQYF
TRBV6-5,-,-,TRBJ1-2,TGTGCCAGCCGTGGGACTGAACATGGCTACACCTTC,CASRGTEHGYTF
TRBV5-1,few,-,TRBJ2-3,TGCGCCAGCAGCGTAGGCCGAAGCGGCACAGATACGCAGTATTTT,CASSVGRSGTDTQYF
TRBV19,-,TRBD1,TRBJ2-7,TGTGCCAGTGGACAGGGGAGGTACGAGCAGTACTTC,CASGQGRYEQYF
TRBV5-1,-,-,TRBJ2-3,TGCGCCAGCAGCTTGGCCCCGCGGTTCACAGATACGCAGTATTTT,CASSLAPRFTDTQYF
TRBV2,few,TRBD1,TRBJ2-5,TGTGCCAGCGGCCTACAGGGGCTCCAAGAGACCCAGTACTTC,CASGLQGLQETQYF
TRBV6-6,-,TRBD2,TRBJ2-5,TGTGCCAGCAGTTACTGGACTAGCGAAAGAGGGGAGACCCAGTACTTC,CASSYWTSERGETQYF
TRBV5-1,-,-,TRBJ1-2,TGCGCCAGCAGCTTGTCCCGCTATGGCTACACCTTC,CASSLSRYGYTF
TRBV10-3,-,-,TRBJ1-3,TGTGCCACCGGGACTGGAAACACCATATATTTT,CATGTGNTIYF
TRBV11-3,-,-,TRBJ1-6,TGTGCCAGCAGCTTAGATACGGGGAATAATTCACCCCTCCACTTT,CASSLDTGNNSPLHF
TRBV19,-,-,TRBJ1-4,TGTGCCAGTAGTATGAAACCGGAGAATGAAAAACTGTTTTTT,CASSMKPENEKLFF
TRBV9,-,-,TRBJ2-7,TGTGCCAGCAGCGTAGGTGTCCAAAGGGAGGAGAGCTCCTACGAGCAGTACTTC,CASSVGVQREESSYEQYF
TRBV5-6,-,-,TRBJ1-4,TGTGCCAGCAGCACCCGACGGGATTCTTTAGAAAAACTGTTTTTT,CASSTRRDSLEKLFF
TRBV20-1,-,-,TRBJ2-1,TGCAGTTTCGGACAGTACAATGAGCAGTTCTTC,CSFGQYNEQFF
TRBV5-4,-,TRBD2,TRBJ2-1,TGTGCCAGCAGCTTGGGGACTAGCGGGGGGGTATATGAGCAGTTCTTC,CASSLGTSGGVYEQFF
TRBV4-2,once,-,TRBJ1-1,TGTGCCAGCAGCCCAAGACAGGCCCTAATGAACACTGAAGCTTTCTTT,CASSPRQALMNTEAFF
TRBV15,-,-,TRBJ1-2,TGTGCCACCAGCGGGTCGGGTGCTGGCGGCTACACCTTC,CATSGSGAGGYTF
TRBV6-5,-,-,TRBJ2-5,TGTGCCAGCAGAAACAACAGGGCTCAAGAGACCCAGTACTTC,CASRNNRAQETQYF
TRBV27,-,-,TRBJ1-6,TGTGCCAGCAGTTTAGCCTTACTTAATTCACCCCTCCACTTT,CASSLALLNSPLHF
TRBV6-6,-,-,TRBJ1-5,TGTGCCAGCAGCCCTCGGGGTATTCAGCCCCAGCATTTT,CASSPRGIQPQHF
TRBV11-2,-,TRBD1,TRBJ1-6,TGTGCCAGCAGCTTATCGAATGTAAGGGGGCGGATAAATTCACCCCTCCACTTT,CASSLSNVRGRINSPLHF
TRBV4-3,-,-,TRBJ2-5,TGCGCCAGCAGCCAAGAGGCCCGGGAAGAGACCCAGTACTTC,CASSQEAREETQYF
TRBV11-3,-,-,TRBJ1-1,TGTGCCAGCAGCTTCGCCAGGGGTGGGGCTGAAGCTTTCTTT,CASSFARGGAEAFF
TRBV19,-,-,TRBJ1-3,TGTGCCAGTAGTAATTCGGGATCCACTGGAAACACCATATATTTT,CASSNSGSTGNTIYF
TRBV4-2,-,TRBD2,TRBJ2-1,TGTGCCAGCAGCCAGGCTAGCGGGGGGGATGAGCAGTTCTTC,CASSQASGGDEQFF
TRBV2,-,TRBD1,TRBJ1-4,TGTGCCAGTAAAACACCGGGACAGTTAAATGAAAAACTGTTTTTT,CASKTPGQLNEKLFF
TRBV5-4,few,-,TRBJ1-4,TGTGCCAGCAGCTTGCGGGTAGGAGAAAAACTGTTTTTT,CASSLRVGEKLFF
TRBV5-4,-,TRBD2,TRBJ2-7,TGTGCCAGCAGCCCCTCCGGCTCGGGGGGGTTTTACGAGCAGTACTTC,CASSPSGSGGFYEQYF
TRBV7-9,-,-,TRBJ2-7,TGTGCCAGCAGCCCAGAGACTTACGAGCAGTACTTC,CASSPETYEQYF
TRBV28,-,TRBD1,TRBJ1-5,TGTGCCAGCAGTTTGAGGACAGGGGGCAATGGTCAGCCCCAGCATTTT,CASSLRTGGNGQPQHF
TRBV29-1,-,TRBD1,TRBJ1-5,TGCAGCGTTGGACAGGGTAGGGGTCAGCCCCAGCATTTT,CSVGQGRGQPQHF
TRBV7-2,-,TRBD2,TRBJ2-3,TGTGCCAGCAGCTTAAGGCGGGGGGATACGCAGTATTTT,CASSLRRGDTQYF
TRBV7-2,-,TRBD1,TRBJ2-3,TGTGCCAGCAGCAGACAGGGGGTAGGGAGCACAGATACGCAGTATTTT,CASSRQGVGSTDTQYF
TRBV5-1,-,TRBD2,TRBJ2-1,TGCGCCAGCAGCTTGAGGCCCCAGGGGAGCGGGGGCTCCAATGAGCAGTTCTTC,CASSLRPQGSGGSNEQFF
TRBV4-1,-,TRBD2,TRBJ2-1,TGCGCCAGCAGCCCCCAAGTAATACTAGCGGGGGTTGGTAATGAGCAGTTCTTC,CASSPQVILAGVGNEQFF
TRBV7-2,few,TRBD2,TRBJ2-7,TGTGCCAGCAGCCGAACTCTAGCGGGGGGGCCGTACGAGCAGTACTTC,CASSRTLAGGPYEQYF
TRBV28,-,-,TRBJ2-5,TGTGCCGTGGGGGGAGAGACCCAGTACTTC,CAVGGETQYF
TRBV28,-,TRBD1,TRBJ1-2,TGTGCCAGCAGTTTAGGCCAGGGGGCGCGGAAAGGCTACACCTTC,CASSLGQGARKGYTF
TRBV29-1,-,TRBD2,TRBJ2-5,TGCAGCGTTGACTCTAGCGGGGGGGCTCTTTCGACAAGGAAGACCCAGTACTTC,CSVDSSGGALSTRKTQYF
TRBV6-1,-,-,TRBJ2-6,TGTGCCAGCAGCTTGCGGAACTCTGGGGCCAACGGCCTGACTTTC,CASSLRNSGANGLTF
TRBV23-1,-,-,TRBJ1-2,TGCGCCAGCAGTCAGGGAGACACCCCCTATGGCTACACCTTC,CASSQGDTPYGYTF